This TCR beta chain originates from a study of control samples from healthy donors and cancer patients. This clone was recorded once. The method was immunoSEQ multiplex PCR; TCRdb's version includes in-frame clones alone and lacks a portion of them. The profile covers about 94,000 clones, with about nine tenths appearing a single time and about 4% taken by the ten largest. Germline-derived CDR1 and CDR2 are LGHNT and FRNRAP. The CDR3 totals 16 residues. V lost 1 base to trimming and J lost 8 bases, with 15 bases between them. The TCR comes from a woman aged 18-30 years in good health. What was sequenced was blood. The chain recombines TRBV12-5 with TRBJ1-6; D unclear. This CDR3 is CASGLETSGTHSPLHF. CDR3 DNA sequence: TGTGCTAGTGGTTTGGAGACCTCGGGTACTCATTCACCCCTCCACTTT.